The entry that follows covers one TCR beta chain sequence. Antigen specificity is unknown. The CDR3 consists of 16 residues. Germline loops: CDR1 SGHAT, CDR2 FQNNGV. The V and J ends lost 5 bases and 0 bases respectively, with 15 bases between them. This entry is derived from a study of beta chain features in type 1 diabetes. Findings and limits, study-wide: A moderate, significant TCRB CDR3 shortening appeared in type 1 diabetes across four CD4+ subsets.

Expressed TCRB transcripts were sequenced because the entire RNA isolate underwent reverse transcription. Libraries were prepared by immunoSEQ multiplex PCR; TCRdb keeps only in-frame clonotypes and omits some of them. The sample has some 350,000 clones, about 13% seen once; the top ten hold over 0.014%. Sequenced input: naive CD4+ T cells from blood. The chain uses TRBV11-2 and TRBJ2-3; D remains ambiguous. The receptor's source is a woman between 18 and 29 years old with type 1 diabetes. The CDR3 nucleotides are TGTGCCAGCAGCACCAGAAAGCGCCCTAGCACAGATACGCAGTATTTT. Translated, it gives CASSTRKRPSTDTQYF.